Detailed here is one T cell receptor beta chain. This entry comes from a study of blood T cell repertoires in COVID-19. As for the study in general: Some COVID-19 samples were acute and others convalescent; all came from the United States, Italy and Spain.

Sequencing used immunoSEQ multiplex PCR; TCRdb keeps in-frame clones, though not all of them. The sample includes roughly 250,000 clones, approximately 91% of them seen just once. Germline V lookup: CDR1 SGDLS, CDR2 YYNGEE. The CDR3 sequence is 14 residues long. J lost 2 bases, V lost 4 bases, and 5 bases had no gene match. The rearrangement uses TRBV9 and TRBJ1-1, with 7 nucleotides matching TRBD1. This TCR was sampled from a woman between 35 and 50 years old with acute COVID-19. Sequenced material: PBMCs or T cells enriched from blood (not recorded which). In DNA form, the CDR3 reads TGTGCCAGCAGCCGAGACAGGGCAAACACTGAAGCTTTCTTT. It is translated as CASSRDRANTEAFF.